The 20 T cell receptor beta chains given below trace back to one sample, sequenced in a study of STAT5B mutations in CD4+ large granular lymphocyte leukemia. Sequencing used immunoSEQ multiplex PCR; TCRdb keeps in-frame clones, though not all of them. The table lists about 40,000 clones, 65% to 85% of them singletons, with about 0.34% in the top ten. The sample comprised CD4+ T cells from blood buffy coats. All receptors derive from a human donor in good health.

This clone appeared a few times. The chain carries TRBV11-2 and TRBJ1-2; unclear D gene. Germline V gives CDR1 SGHAT, CDR2 FQNNGV. Trimming cost V 5 bases and J 4 bases, with 26 bases left between them. CDR3 size: 18 residues. CDR3 coding DNA: TGTGCCAGCAGCATTAGCCAGCCGGGCCAAATGCGACGCTATGGCTACACCTTC. This translates into CASSISQPGQMRRYGYTF.

The chain combines TRBV19 with TRBJ2-2; D remains unclear. V was pared by 2 bases and J by 5 bases, with 3 bases between. The germline gives CDR1 LNHDA, CDR2 SQIVND (reference sequence). The CDR3 is made up of 12 amino acids. CDR3 nucleotide sequence: TGTGCCAGTAGTATACTTACCGGGGAGCTGTTTTTT. This sequence encodes CASSILTGELFF.

This chain joins TRBV6-1 and TRBJ1-5; D remains unclear. Trimming removed 6 bases at V and 6 bases at J, with 9 bases between. The CDR3 covers 12 residues. Per the germline V gene, CDR1 is MNHNS and CDR2 is SASEGT. The DNA for the CDR3 is TGTGCCAGCAGCCCTAAGGGTCAGCCCCAGCATTTT. This gives the protein CASSPKGQPQHF.

The gene calls are TRBV10-2 and TRBJ2-7; D is uncertain. V was clipped by 5 bases and J by 7 bases, with 9 bases between them. CDR1 is WSHSY, CDR2 SAAADI, per germline. The CDR3 covers 11 residues. CDR3 bases: TGCGCCAGCAGTCTGGGTCCTGAGCAGTACTTC. Its protein is CASSLGPEQYF.

The V and J genes are TRBV30 and TRBJ1-5; no clear D gene. Trimming took 2 bases from V and 5 from J, leaving 10 bases between them. Germline CDR1 and CDR2: GTSNPN and SVGIG (reference sequence). The CDR3 is made up of 13 amino acids. CDR3 bases: TGTGCCTGGAGTATTCAGGACGATCAGCCCCAGCATTTT. This encodes CAWSIQDDQPQHF.

V and J are TRBV6-5 and TRBJ1-1, with 7 bases matching TRBD1. The CDR3 sequence is 13 residues long. V was clipped by 5 bases and J by 3 bases; unmatched bases: 3. CDR1 is MNHEY, CDR2 SVGAGI, per germline. The CDR3: CASSDQGDTEAFF. CDR3 nucleotide sequence: TGTGCCAGCAGTGATCAGGGGGACACTGAAGCTTTCTTT.

V usage is TRBV27 and J usage is TRBJ2-7, with 10 bases matching TRBD1. Germline-derived CDR1 and CDR2 are MNHEY and SMNVEV (reference sequence). V gave up 3 bases and J gave up 4 bases; unmatched junction bases: 3. The CDR3 length is 14 residues. CDR3 sequence: CASSLRDRGYEQYF. In DNA, the CDR3 is TGTGCCAGCAGTTTGAGGGACAGGGGATACGAGCAGTACTTC.

The gene calls are TRBV19 and TRBJ2-3; D is unresolved. CDR1 is LNHDA and CDR2 is SQIVND in the germline V gene (reference sequence). The ends were cut back, 6 bases at V and 0 bases at J, with 16 bases in the middle. This CDR3 is built from 16 residues. Here the CDR3 reads CASSPRGSRSTDTQYF. Written as DNA, the CDR3 is TGTGCCAGTAGCCCCCGCGGTAGCAGAAGCACAGATACGCAGTATTTT. Full variable domain (remainder filled in from reference TRBV19 and TRBJ2-3): DGGITQSPKYLFRKEGQNVTLSCEQNLNHDAMYWYRQDPGQGLRLIYYSQIVNDFQKGDIAEGYSVSREKKESFPLTVTSAQKNPTAFYLCASSPRGSRSTDTQYFGPGTRLTVL.

V gene TRBV9 combines with J gene TRBJ2-5; tentatively, D is TRBD2 (5 bases). CDR1 is SGDLS and CDR2 is YYNGEE in the germline V gene. The CDR3 length is 13 residues. V shed 4 bases and J shed 1 base, with 8 bases lying between them. The CDR3 loop reads CASSPGGQETQYF. DNA of the CDR3: TGTGCCAGCAGCCCAGGAGGCCAAGAGACCCAGTACTTC.

V is TRBV6-1 and J is TRBJ2-1; a weak D match, TRBD2 (5 bases). The CDR3 has 13 amino acids. CDR1 is MNHNS and CDR2 is SASEGT in the germline V gene. V was cut by 7 bases and J by 9 bases, with 16 bases left in between. DNA of the CDR3: TGTGCCAGCACCAGACCGACCGCGGGTGAGCAGTTCTTC. It codes for CASTRPTAGEQFF.

The chain combines TRBV27 with TRBJ2-1; D is ambiguous. With 5 bases removed from V and 5 bases from J, the gap between germline ends came to 19 bases. This CDR3 is built from 16 residues. Germline CDR1 is MNHEY and CDR2 is SMNVEV (reference sequence). The CDR3 bases are TGTGCCAGCAGTGCGTGGGGAAGGGCTCTTAACAATGAGCAGTTCTTC. Translating it yields CASSAWGRALNNEQFF.

The V and J genes are TRBV5-1 and TRBJ2-1, with a possible D match to TRBD1 (6 bases). The CDR3 is 16 amino acids. Germline CDR1 is SGHRS and CDR2 is YFSETQ. Trimming pared 4 bases from V and 3 bases from J, leaving 17 bases between. The CDR3 protein is CASSRGLGQNYNEQFF. DNA of the CDR3: TGCGCCAGCAGCCGAGGACTTGGACAGAACTACAATGAGCAGTTCTTC.

This chain links TRBV9 with TRBJ1-1; D is unresolved. V lost 2 bases and J lost 0, with 8 bases in between. CDR1 is SGDLS and CDR2 is YYNGEE in the germline V gene. The CDR3 totals 14 residues. CDR3 in DNA: TGTGCCAGCAGCGTGACAAGCATGAACACTGAAGCTTTCTTT. It codes for CASSVTSMNTEAFF.

This clone has a handful of counts. This chain connects TRBV6-1 to TRBJ2-1, with a tentative D call TRBD1 (8 bases). Germline CDR1 reads MNHNS; CDR2 reads SASEGT. This CDR3 is 15 amino acids long. Trimming left V 4 bases short and J 6 bases short, with 16 bases between. CDR3 nucleotides: TGTGCCAGCAGTGGCAACAGGGGGGGGATCAATGAGCAGTTCTTC. It yields the protein CASSGNRGGINEQFF.

The chain uses TRBV11-2 and TRBJ2-1, with D perhaps matching TRBD2 (6 bases). Trimming removed 9 bases at V and 3 bases at J, with 6 bases between. There are 11 residues in the CDR3. CDR1 is SGHAT and CDR2 is FQNNGV in the germline V gene. The CDR3 reads CASSGYNEQFF. The DNA of the CDR3 is TGTGCCAGTAGCGGCTACAATGAGCAGTTCTTC.

This chain links TRBV7-9 with TRBJ2-5; TRBD2 aligns across 7 bases. The CDR3 extends over 14 amino acids. Germline assignment: CDR1 SEHNR and CDR2 FQNEAQ (reference sequence). V was pared by 2 bases and J by 3 bases, with 3 bases of the junction left unmatched. The CDR3 sequence: CASSLMAGEETQYF. CDR3 DNA sequence: TGTGCCAGCAGCTTAATGGCGGGGGAAGAGACCCAGTACTTC.

CDR3: CASSGGQGADQPQHF. In DNA, the CDR3 is TGTGCCAGCAGCGGGGGACAGGGGGCCGATCAGCCCCAGCATTTT. The chain uses TRBV5-4 and TRBJ1-5; 12 bases are shared with TRBD1. The germline V gene has CDR1 SGHNT and CDR2 YYREEE (reference sequence). The CDR3 contains 15 residues. J was trimmed by 5 bases and V by 4 bases; bases with no gene match: 4.

This clone occurred a few times. This chain's CDR3 is CASSPGSEAFF. DNA for the CDR3: TGTGCCAGCAGCCCGGGTAGTGAAGCTTTCTTT. V and J are TRBV7-9 and TRBJ1-1; D is unclear. CDR1 is SEHNR, CDR2 FQNEAQ, per germline (reference sequence). Between the trimmed V and J ends, which lost 5 bases and 7 bases, there was a span of 8 bases. This CDR3 region has 11 residues.

The chain couples TRBV10-2 to TRBJ2-2, with no clear D. This CDR3 has 14 amino acids. In germline, CDR1 is WSHSY, CDR2 SAAADI. Trimming cost V 8 bases and J 4 bases, with 14 bases left between them. The CDR3 nucleotides are TGCGCCAGCTTACCGACGGCTCTCACCGGGGAGCTGTTTTTT. It translates to CASLPTALTGELFF.

The DNA for the CDR3 is TGTGCCAGCAGCCCGCACCCCAGGGGGTACAATTCACCCCTCCACTTT. It codes for CASSPHPRGYNSPLHF. This rearrangement joins TRBV28 to TRBJ1-6, with TRBD1 matching 7 bases. V trimming: 6 bases; J trimming: 7 bases; junction bases outside the gene matches: 12. The V gene's germline CDR1 is MDHEN and CDR2 SYDVKM. The CDR3 extends over 16 amino acids. Filled out from reference TRBV28 and TRBJ1-6, the complete variable domain reads DVKVTQSSRYLVKRTGEKVFLECVQDMDHENMFWYRQDPGLGLRLIYFSYDVKMKEKGDIPEGYSVSREKKERFSLILESASTNQTSMYLCASSPHPRGYNSPLHFGNGTRLTVT.